These 32 T cell receptor beta chains originate from one sample sequenced in a study of T cells in tumors after PD-1 blockade. The assay was immunoSEQ multiplex PCR, and TCRdb's table has in-frame clones only and misses some. The table has approximately 47,000 clones, roughly 80% seen once. The sequencing used PBMCs, collected before anti-PD-1 treatment. Source of these receptors: a human donor with basal cell carcinoma.

The V and J genes are TRBV30 and TRBJ1-3; the match to TRBD1 covers 7 bases. Looked up from germline, CDR1 is GTSNPN and CDR2 is SVGIG (reference sequence). The CDR3 spans 13 residues. The trim removed 5 bases at V and 2 bases at J, leaving 3 bases unmatched. The CDR3 DNA follows: TGTGCCTGGGGTGGGACAGCTGGAAACACCATATATTTT. This sequence encodes CAWGGTAGNTIYF. The full variable domain, rest sourced from reference TRBV30 and TRBJ1-3, is SQTIHQWPATLVQPVGSPLSLECTVEGTSNPNLYWYRQAAGRGLQLLFYSVGIGQISSEVPQNLSASRPQDRQFILSSKKLLLSDSGFYLCAWGGTAGNTIYFGEGSWLTVV.

This clone was picked up one time. This sequence joins TRBV20-1 and TRBJ1-1; D may be TRBD1 (5 bases). The CDR3 sequence is 10 residues long. CDR1 DFQATT and CDR2 SNEGSKA come from the germline V gene (reference sequence). Written as DNA, the CDR3 is TGCAGAGAGGGGAGCACTGAAGCTTTCTTT. Protein: CREGSTEAFF.

J is TRBJ1-2 and V is TRBV6-5; D gene ambiguous. The CDR3 runs to 15 residues. CDR1 and CDR2 (germline): MNHEY, SVGAGI. V was pared by 0 bases and J by 4 bases, with 12 bases between. The CDR3 DNA is TGTGCCAGCAGTTACTCGAACACTGCAAGCTATGGCTACACCTTC. Translating gives CASSYSNTASYGYTF.

The chain is built from TRBV11-3 and TRBJ1-1, with unresolved D. CDR1 is SGHNT, CDR2 YENEEA, per germline. This CDR3 has 12 residues. Trimming pared 3 bases from V and 7 bases from J, leaving 9 bases between. The CDR3, as DNA: TGTGCCAGCAGCTTGCAGTCTGGTGAAGCTTTCTTT. Encoded protein: CASSLQSGEAFF.

The DNA for the CDR3 is TGTGCCAGCAGCCAAGAGGTGGGGCGATACAATGAGCAGTTCTTC. Protein product: CASSQEVGRYNEQFF. This rearrangement joins TRBV3-1 (or the pseudogene TRBV3-2) to TRBJ2-1; TRBD1 might be the D (5 bases). The germline V gene has CDR1 LGHDT and CDR2 YNNKEL (reference sequence). Trimming removed 0 bases at V and 4 bases at J, with 10 bases between. The CDR3 runs 15 residues.

J is TRBJ1-2 and V is TRBV12-3 or TRBV12-4; 8 nucleotides align to TRBD1. The CDR3 is 12 residues long. After removal of 6 bases from V and 4 bases from J, the junction contained 1 base not matched to a gene. The DNA of the CDR3 is TGTGCCAGCAGGGACAGGGTCTATGGCTACACCTTC. Translated, it gives CASRDRVYGYTF.

This CDR3 reads CASGLRPNPGELFF. Here the CDR3 DNA reads TGTGCTAGTGGTTTGCGCCCAAACCCCGGGGAGCTGTTTTTT. The rearrangement joins TRBV12-5 to TRBJ2-2; the D is unclear. The germline CDR1 and CDR2 sequences are LGHNT and FRNRAP. CDR3 length: 14 amino acids. V was clipped by 2 bases and J by 6 bases, with 10 bases between them.

J is TRBJ1-2 and V is TRBV5-5; the D is unclear. Germline lookup yields CDR1 SGHKS and CDR2 YYEKEE (reference sequence). Trimming shortened V by 5 bases and J by 3 bases, and 14 bases separated the two germline ends. This CDR3 spans 14 amino acids. This CDR3 is CASSEGPTYYGYTF. The CDR3 DNA follows: TGTGCCAGCAGTGAGGGCCCCACTTACTATGGCTACACCTTC.

The gene calls are TRBV15 and TRBJ2-7; 10 bases line up with TRBD1. The germline CDR1 and CDR2 sequences are LNHNV and YYDKDF (reference sequence). The CDR3 extends over 14 amino acids. Unmatched junction bases numbered 5, after V lost 4 bases and J lost 5 bases. This CDR3 reads CATSKGQGRNEQYF. CDR3 coding DNA: TGTGCCACCAGCAAGGGACAGGGGAGGAACGAGCAGTACTTC.

There are a few counts of this clone. The chain uses TRBV4-1 and TRBJ1-3; TRBD1 is a possible D gene (5 bases). Germline V gene data show CDR1 as MGHRA and CDR2 as YSYEKL. This CDR3 spans 18 amino acids. V lost 1 base to trimming and J lost 0 bases, with 16 bases between them. DNA for the CDR3: TGCGCCAGCAGCCAAGGGGGGAAGGGGAAAAGCTCTGGAAACACCATATATTTT. Amino acids: CASSQGGKGKSSGNTIYF.

The CDR3 protein is CASSSQTGAKPYGYTF. CDR3 in DNA: TGCGCCAGCAGCTCACAGACAGGGGCTAAACCCTATGGCTACACCTTC. The chain is built from TRBV5-1 and TRBJ1-2; 8 bases are a match to TRBD1. CDR3 size: 16 residues. J lost 4 bases, V lost 3 bases, and 11 bases had no gene match. Looked up from germline, CDR1 is SGHRS and CDR2 is YFSETQ. The full variable domain, rest sourced from reference TRBV5-1 and TRBJ1-2, is KAGVTQTPRYLIKTRGQQVTLSCSPISGHRSVSWYQQTPGQGLQFLFEYFSETQRNKGNFPGRFSGRQFSNSRSEMNVSTLELGDSALYLCASSSQTGAKPYGYTFGSGTRLTVV.

The J gene is TRBJ2-3, the V gene TRBV14, with 12 bases matching TRBD2. CDR1 and CDR2 from the germline V gene are SGHDN and FVKESK. V shed 8 bases and J 7 bases; nucleotides not matched to a gene: 7. This CDR3 comprises 14 residues. The CDR3 loop is CASGRTSGVNTQYF. Here the CDR3 DNA reads TGTGCCAGCGGAAGGACTAGCGGGGTGAATACGCAGTATTTT.

V is TRBV7-8 and J is TRBJ2-4, with a tentative D call TRBD1 (6 bases). CDR3 length: 12 residues. V gave up 5 bases and J gave up 7 bases, with 9 bases separating them. In germline, CDR1 is SGHVS, CDR2 FQNEAQ. CDR3 loop: CASSPRGNIQYF. The CDR3 DNA reads TGTGCCAGCAGCCCGAGGGGGAACATTCAGTACTTC.

The J gene is TRBJ1-4, the V gene TRBV5-1; the match to TRBD1 covers 9 bases. After removal of 4 bases from V and 1 base from J, the junction contained 2 bases not matched to a gene. The CDR3 length is 15 residues. Germline assignment: CDR1 SGHRS and CDR2 YFSETQ. CDR3 in amino acids: CASSQGQGTNEKLFF. CDR3 DNA sequence: TGCGCCAGCAGCCAGGGACAGGGAACTAATGAAAAACTGTTTTTT.

The chain carries TRBV24-1 and TRBJ1-2; D gene uncertain. Germline loops: CDR1 KGHDR, CDR2 SFDVKD. V lost 3 bases, J lost 0 bases, and 7 bases lay in between. This CDR3 spans 14 amino acids. In DNA form, the CDR3 reads TGTGCCACCAGTGATGGGCGGACTAACTATGGCTACACCTTC. Protein: CATSDGRTNYGYTF.

The chain is built from TRBV5-6 and TRBJ2-1; tentative D call: TRBD2 (5 bases). In germline, CDR1 is SGHDT, CDR2 YYEEEE. The V gene lost 2 bases and the J gene lost 0 bases, with 12 bases spanning the gap. The CDR3 covers 16 residues. CDR3 loop: CASSFLTGSSYNEQFF. The CDR3 region has the DNA TGTGCCAGCAGCTTCTTGACGGGAAGCTCCTACAATGAGCAGTTCTTC.

The chain recombines TRBV7-6 with TRBJ1-6, with a tentative D call TRBD1 (5 bases). This CDR3 region has 15 residues. From germline, CDR1 is SGHVS and CDR2 FNYEAQ. The ends were cut back, 1 base at V and 9 bases at J, with 13 bases in the middle. CDR3 sequence (DNA): TGTGCCAGCAGCTTAGGAGGCCAGGGAGGTTCACCCCTCCACTTT. Residues: CASSLGGQGGSPLHF.

The V call is TRBV15, the J call TRBJ1-1, with 9 bases that match TRBD1. The junction had 1 base not matched to a gene; V was cut back by 0 bases and J by 5 bases. The CDR3 is 14 residues long. CDR1 and CDR2 (germline): LNHNV, YYDKDF (reference sequence). This CDR3 is CATSRETGGTEAFF. CDR3 DNA sequence: TGTGCCACCAGCAGAGAGACAGGGGGGACTGAAGCTTTCTTT.

The V gene is TRBV4-2, the J gene TRBJ2-2; D may be TRBD1 (6 bases). Germline CDR1 reads LGHNA; CDR2 reads YNFKEQ. The CDR3 totals 18 residues. The V gene lost 0 bases and the J gene lost 7 bases, with 21 bases spanning the gap. The CDR3 spells CASSQDLGGHKGVGELFF. Here the CDR3 DNA reads TGTGCCAGCAGCCAAGATCTCGGTGGCCACAAGGGGGTCGGGGAGCTGTTTTTT.

V and J are TRBV30 and TRBJ1-4, with 11 nucleotides matching TRBD1. Germline V gene lookup returns CDR1 GTSNPN and CDR2 SVGIG (reference sequence). Trimming took 1 base from V and 4 from J; bases not matched to a gene: 5. There are 16 residues in the CDR3. The DNA of the CDR3 is TGTGCCTGGAGTGGGGGACAGGGGGTCCTTAATGAAAAACTGTTTTTT. Translation gives CAWSGGQGVLNEKLFF.

The chain is built from TRBV3-1 (or the pseudogene TRBV3-2) and TRBJ2-5; D is uncertain. Trimming pared 3 bases from V and 7 bases from J, leaving 9 bases between. The CDR3 has 12 amino acids. Germline CDR1 LGHDT, CDR2 YNNKEL (reference sequence). Here the CDR3 DNA reads TGTGCCAGCAGCCAGGCCTCATGGACCCAGTACTTC. Translating gives CASSQASWTQYF.

This clone showed up just once. V and J are TRBV24-1 and TRBJ2-2; 10 bases line up with TRBD1. Germline CDR1 and CDR2: KGHDR and SFDVKD. The V gene end was trimmed by 7 bases and the J gene end by 1 base; junction bases not matched to a gene: 5. The CDR3 consists of 16 residues. In nucleotides, the CDR3 is TGTGCCACCAGCCGGGGACAGGGGCTGAACACCGGGGAGCTGTTTTTT. Translated: CATSRGQGLNTGELFF.

The chain recombines TRBV4-1 with TRBJ2-7, with a weak D call TRBD1 (6 bases). V gave up 2 bases and J gave up 2 bases, with 16 bases separating them. The CDR3 covers 16 residues. CDR1 is MGHRA and CDR2 is YSYEKL in the germline V gene. Written as DNA, the CDR3 is TGCGCCAGCAGCCAATTAGACAGGTCTGGCCCCTACGAGCAGTACTTC. It encodes CASSQLDRSGPYEQYF.

V gene TRBV5-1 combines with J gene TRBJ2-1, with 7 positions matching TRBD1. The junction had 3 bases not matched to a gene; V was cut back by 0 bases and J by 3 bases. Germline CDR1 SGHRS, CDR2 YFSETQ. The CDR3 is 15 residues long. CDR3 residues: CASSLEGAVYNEQFF. The CDR3 coding sequence is TGCGCCAGCAGCTTGGAGGGGGCCGTCTACAATGAGCAGTTCTTC.

The chain uses TRBV2 and TRBJ1-6, with a tentative D call TRBD1 (5 bases). The CDR3 runs to 15 residues. The V gene's germline CDR1 is SNHLY and CDR2 FYNNEI. The V end was cut by 7 bases, the J end by 6 bases, with 16 bases between. The CDR3 nucleotides read TGTGCCAGCAACCCTTTGAGGACAACTAATTCACCCCTCCACTTT. Protein product: CASNPLRTTNSPLHF.

The chain links TRBV28 to TRBJ1-6; no definite D call. The ends were cut back, 7 bases at V and 13 bases at J, with 11 bases in the middle. Germline values: CDR1 MDHEN, CDR2 SYDVKM. The CDR3 is 11 amino acids. CDR3 sequence reads: CASKSGLPLHF. The DNA for the CDR3 is TGTGCCAGCAAAAGCGGTCTGCCCCTCCACTTT. Full variable domain (rest looked up from reference TRBV28 and TRBJ1-6): DVKVTQSSRYLVKRTGEKVFLECVQDMDHENMFWYRQDPGLGLRLIYFSYDVKMKEKGDIPEGYSVSREKKERFSLILESASTNQTSMYLCASKSGLPLHFGNGTRLTVT.

The sample holds one count of this clone. The chain couples TRBV24-1 to TRBJ2-3, with 11 nucleotides matching TRBD2. CDR1 is KGHDR and CDR2 is SFDVKD in the germline V gene. This CDR3 comprises 16 residues. V was pared by 4 bases and J by 3 bases, with 5 bases of the junction left unmatched. Here the CDR3 DNA reads TGTGCCACCAGTGAACGCCGACTAGCGGGAACAGATACGCAGTATTTT. Translation: CATSERRLAGTDTQYF.

The CDR3 loop is CSVGTSGGRGYNEQFF. In DNA, the CDR3 is TGCAGCGTCGGGACTAGCGGGGGCCGGGGCTACAATGAGCAGTTCTTC. This chain joins TRBV29-1 and TRBJ2-1; 14 nucleotides line up with TRBD2. This CDR3 comprises 16 residues. Germline V CDR1 and CDR2: SQVTM, ANQGSEA. V lost 6 bases, J lost 3 bases, and 7 bases stayed unmatched.

The chain uses TRBV4-1 and TRBJ2-1; TRBD2 might be the D (7 bases). There are 18 residues in the CDR3. Trimming left V 1 base short and J 1 base short, with 17 bases between. Germline CDR1 reads MGHRA; CDR2 reads YSYEKL. The CDR3 spells CASSQGGGAGISYNEQFF. The CDR3 bases are TGCGCCAGCAGCCAAGGTGGGGGGGCCGGTATTTCCTACAATGAGCAGTTCTTC.

The chain recombines TRBV6-2 or TRBV6-3 with TRBJ2-3; D is possibly TRBD2 (5 bases). Germline V gene sequence: CDR1 MNHEY, CDR2 SVGEGT. V gave up 2 bases and J gave up 8 bases, with 14 bases separating them. The CDR3 is 14 amino acids. Here the CDR3 reads CASSYVSSQTTQYF. The DNA of the CDR3 is TGTGCCAGCAGTTACGTCTCTAGCCAAACTACGCAGTATTTT.

The count of this clone is one. The chain recombines TRBV2 with TRBJ2-6, with D perhaps matching TRBD1 (5 bases). The length of the CDR3 is 17 residues. Germline CDR1 SNHLY, CDR2 FYNNEI. Trimming stripped 7 bases from V and 0 bases from J, with 16 bases between. The CDR3 here is CASIPTDHPSGANVLTF. Written as DNA, the CDR3 is TGTGCCAGCATTCCGACAGACCACCCCTCTGGGGCCAACGTCCTGACTTTC.

This clone was found a few times. The chain couples TRBV25-1 to TRBJ1-2, with D unresolved. The CDR3 spans 13 residues. With 4 bases removed from V and 7 bases from J, the gap between germline ends came to 13 bases. Germline CDR1 reads MGHDK; CDR2 reads SYGVNS. CDR3: CASSGPTEVGYTF. The CDR3 DNA sequence: TGTGCCAGCAGTGGCCCTACAGAAGTTGGCTACACCTTC.